What follows are 10 T cell receptor beta chains derived from one specimen sequenced in a study of preoperative IRX-2 immunotherapy in early breast cancer. Treatment given: preoperative locoregional IRX-2 cytokine immunotherapy. Sequencing used immunoSEQ multiplex PCR; TCRdb keeps in-frame clones, though not all of them. The sample consists of about 24,000 clones, around 90% of them appearing once. This material consisted of tumor tissue, taken after IRX-2 immunotherapy. The origin of the receptors is a human donor with breast cancer.

The chain couples TRBV5-1 to TRBJ1-1; D remains ambiguous. Trimming removed 0 bases at V and 8 bases at J, with 5 bases between. Germline-derived CDR1 and CDR2 are SGHRS and YFSETQ. There are 11 residues in the CDR3. CDR3 amino acids: CASSLGREAFF. CDR3 nucleotides: TGCGCCAGCAGCTTGGGACGAGAAGCTTTCTTT.

V and J are TRBV7-2 and TRBJ1-2; 7 positions agree with TRBD1. The CDR3 runs to 16 residues. The V and J ends lost 5 bases and 8 bases, in that order; junction bases with no gene match: 17. Germline V gene sequence: CDR1 SGHTA, CDR2 FQGNSA. DNA for the CDR3: TGTGCCAGCAGCCCGCACACCAGACAGGGCCTATTAGGCTACACCTTC. Its translation is CASSPHTRQGLLGYTF.

The V and J genes are TRBV5-4 and TRBJ2-1; 10 nucleotides agree with TRBD2. This CDR3 is built from 15 residues. Germline V CDR1 and CDR2: SGHNT, YYREEE (reference sequence). J gave up 2 bases and V 2 bases, and 1 base lay outside the gene matches. CDR3: CASSFSGGAYNEQFF. The CDR3 DNA is TGTGCCAGCAGCTTCAGCGGGGGGGCCTACAATGAGCAGTTCTTC.

The gene calls are TRBV6-6 and TRBJ1-5; 8 nucleotides align to TRBD1. The germline V gene encodes CDR1 MNHNY and CDR2 SVGAGI (reference sequence). The CDR3 has 16 amino acids. V lost 6 bases to trimming and J lost 7 bases; unmatched junction nucleotides: 14. The CDR3 coding sequence is TGTGCCAGCAGCCGCGGACAGGGTGAAATGACGCAGCCCCAGCATTTT. Protein sequence: CASSRGQGEMTQPQHF.

This clone was recorded only once. The chain joins TRBV6-5 to TRBJ2-1, with 10 bases identical to TRBD2. V trimming: 6 bases; J trimming: 7 bases; junction bases outside the gene matches: 9. The CDR3 sequence is 15 residues long. CDR1 MNHEY and CDR2 SVGAGI come from the germline V gene. The CDR3 region has the DNA TGTGCCAGCAGCCTGTATAGCGGGGGGCAGAATGAGCAGTTCTTC. It is translated as CASSLYSGGQNEQFF.

The chain couples TRBV19 to TRBJ1-1; D is ambiguous. This CDR3 has 14 residues. Germline V gives CDR1 LNHDA, CDR2 SQIVND (reference sequence). Trimming stripped 5 bases from V and 1 base from J, with 11 bases between. For the CDR3, the DNA is TGTGCCAGTAGTCCCCACAAGAGGAACACTGAAGCTTTCTTT. It translates to CASSPHKRNTEAFF. Combining the CDR3 with reference TRBV19 and TRBJ1-1 gives the whole variable domain DGGITQSPKYLFRKEGQNVTLSCEQNLNHDAMYWYRQDPGQGLRLIYYSQIVNDFQKGDIAEGYSVSREKKESFPLTVTSAQKNPTAFYLCASSPHKRNTEAFFGQGTRLTVV.

This sequence joins TRBV18 and TRBJ1-1; no reliable D call. CDR3 length equals 15 residues. Between the trimmed V and J ends, which lost 0 bases and 1 base, there was a span of 9 bases. Germline lookup yields CDR1 KGHSH and CDR2 LQKENI. This chain's CDR3 is CASSPPYSENTEAFF. In DNA form, the CDR3 reads TGTGCCAGCTCACCACCTTATTCCGAGAACACTGAAGCTTTCTTT.

This chain connects TRBV5-1 to TRBJ2-3, with TRBD2 matching 14 bases. The V gene's germline CDR1 is SGHRS and CDR2 YFSETQ. The CDR3 contains 17 residues. The J segment lost 2 bases and the V segment lost 5 bases, leaving 7 bases of the junction unmatched. The CDR3 sequence: CASRPPGLAGATDTQYF. In nucleotides, the CDR3 is TGCGCCAGCAGACCCCCGGGACTAGCGGGAGCCACAGATACGCAGTATTTT.

This chain joins TRBV15 and TRBJ2-3; 10 bases align to TRBD1. CDR3 length: 16 amino acids. Per the germline V gene, CDR1 is LNHNV and CDR2 is YYDKDF (reference sequence). Germline trimming cut 4 bases from V and 4 bases from J; bases unmatched to any gene: 8. The CDR3 spells CATSILTGTGADTQYF. The DNA of the CDR3 is TGTGCCACCAGCATCCTTACCGGGACAGGGGCAGATACGCAGTATTTT.

This chain connects TRBV2 to TRBJ2-1; 11 nucleotides line up with TRBD1. The germline V gene has CDR1 SNHLY and CDR2 FYNNEI. The CDR3 has 16 amino acids. The V segment lost 2 bases and the J segment 3 bases; nucleotides outside the gene matches: 3. The CDR3 DNA follows: TGTGCCAGCAGTGAAATGGGACAGGGGGGCTACAATGAGCAGTTCTTC. Encoded protein: CASSEMGQGGYNEQFF.